The rows below give T cell receptor beta chains drawn from one sample of a study of naive and memory T cell subsets. TCRdb used MiXCR to reprocess the UMI-ligation and nested PCR reads, holding one entry per CDR3 protein. Seen here are 14,000 or so distinct CDR3 sequences, around 5.2% observed once, and the top ten hold 8.2%. The material was skin, obtained from a tuberculin skin test site. These receptors came from an adult in good health. CDR3s include the opening cysteine and the closing phenylalanine or tryptophan. A D gene is named only where the DNA matches it firmly. The size field is filled for only some rows; it gives once, few, many or a size class.

-,TRBV2,few,TRBJ1-3,14,CASSRDLAGNTIYF,TGTGCCAGCAGTAGGGACCTTGCTGGAAACACCATATATTTT
-,TRBV28,many,TRBJ1-6,10,CATEGGTLHF,TGTGCCACTGAGGGGGGGACCCTCCACTTT
TRBD1,TRBV12-3/TRBV12-4,many,TRBJ1-2,14,CASSPWDRGNGYTF,TGTGCCAGCAGTCCGTGGGACAGGGGGAATGGCTACACCTTC
-,TRBV27,many,TRBJ1-2,13,CASSYSDSYGYTF,TGTGCCAGCAGTTACTCCGACAGCTATGGCTACACCTTC
TRBD1,TRBV2,few,TRBJ2-5,17,CASSGGFNRGWGETQYF,TGTGCCAGCAGTGGAGGATTTAACAGGGGATGGGGAGAGACCCAGTACTTC
-,TRBV2,many,TRBJ1-2,13,CASSVQGGNSYTF,TGTGCCAGCAGTGTACAGGGTGGGAATAGCTACACCTTC
TRBD2,TRBV5-4,many,TRBJ2-5,18,CASSLGGLSGVFQETQYF,TGTGCCAGCAGCTTGGGGGGGCTTAGCGGGGTGTTCCAAGAGACCCAGTACTTC
-,TRBV4-1,many,TRBJ1-4,18,CASSQRGREIATNEKLFF,TGCGCCAGCAGCCAAAGAGGCAGGGAAATTGCAACTAATGAAAAACTGTTTTTT
-,TRBV6-2/TRBV6-3,-,TRBJ1-5,13,CASSLQEYQPQHF,TGTGCCAGCAGTTTACAGGAGTATCAGCCCCAGCATTTT
-,TRBV6-2/TRBV6-3,large,TRBJ2-3,16,CASSLYRGPKEDTQYF,TGTGCCAGCAGCCTATATCGGGGCCCGAAGGAAGATACGCAGTATTTT
-,TRBV4-2,-,TRBJ2-3,13,CASSQDNTDTQYF,TGTGCCAGCAGCCAAGATAATACAGATACGCAGTATTTT
-,TRBV3-1,medium-sized,TRBJ2-7,14,CASSPEGIPYEQYF,TGTGCCAGCAGCCCAGAAGGGATCCCCTACGAGCAGTACTTC
-,TRBV20-1,many,TRBJ2-3,15,CSASSPGTGTDTQYF,TGCAGTGCTAGTTCGCCCGGGACGGGCACAGATACGCAGTATTTT
TRBD2,TRBV20-1,many,TRBJ2-1,16,CSARGLAGGVIDEQFF,TGCAGTGCTCGGGGACTAGCGGGGGGGGTAATCGATGAGCAGTTCTTC
-,TRBV7-2,many,TRBJ2-3,15,CASSLRWASTDTQYF,TGTGCCAGCAGCTTAAGGTGGGCTAGCACAGATACGCAGTATTTT
-,TRBV7-2,many,TRBJ1-5,14,CASSHRDSNQPQHF,TGTGCCAGCAGCCACAGAGATAGCAATCAGCCCCAGCATTTT
-,TRBV3-1,medium-sized,TRBJ2-3,15,CASSRDILLTDTQYF,TGTGCCAGCAGCCGAGACATCCTACTCACAGATACGCAGTATTTT
-,TRBV3-1,-,TRBJ1-2,13,CASSQLPGYGYTF,TGTGCCAGCAGCCAACTACCAGGGTATGGCTACACCTTC
-,TRBV29-1,many,TRBJ1-6,13,CSVNAGEGSPLHF,TGCAGCGTTAATGCAGGGGAAGGTTCACCCCTCCACTTT
-,TRBV7-2,-,TRBJ2-1,15,CASSLEGGSYNEQFF,TGTGCCAGCAGCTTAGAAGGGGGCTCCTACAATGAGCAGTTCTTC
TRBD1,TRBV6-2/TRBV6-3,few,TRBJ1-1,17,CASSDAGTGSKNTEAFF,TGTGCCAGCAGTGATGCCGGGACAGGGAGCAAGAACACTGAAGCTTTCTTT
-,TRBV6-6,many,TRBJ1-2,12,CASSPDIGGYTF,TGTGCCAGCAGTCCCGACATAGGCGGCTACACCTTC
-,TRBV6-5,few,TRBJ1-1,14,CASSYGLGADEAFF,TGTGCCAGCAGTTACGGTTTAGGGGCGGATGAAGCTTTCTTT
TRBD2,TRBV7-2,medium-sized,TRBJ2-5,15,CASSGPLAGVKTQYF,TGTGCCAGCAGCGGGCCACTAGCGGGGGTTAAGACCCAGTACTTC
-,TRBV6-6,-,TRBJ2-7,17,CASSYLGSASSSYEQYF,TGTGCCAGCAGTTATTTAGGGTCGGCCTCAAGCTCCTACGAGCAGTACTTC
-,TRBV10-1,many,TRBJ1-5,15,CASSETRQAIRPQHF,TGCGCCAGCAGTGAGACCAGACAGGCCATTCGGCCCCAGCATTTT
TRBD2,TRBV12-3/TRBV12-4,many,TRBJ2-2,13,CASSLAGSGELFF,TGTGCCAGCAGTCTAGCGGGGTCCGGGGAGCTGTTTTTT
TRBD1,TRBV30,many,TRBJ1-2,15,CAWSEQDRGSYGYTF,TGTGCCTGGAGTGAGCAGGACAGGGGTAGCTATGGCTACACCTTC
-,TRBV7-2,many,TRBJ2-4,13,CASSLGGESIQYF,TGTGCCAGCAGCTTAGGGGGAGAGAGCATTCAGTACTTC
TRBD1,TRBV29-1,few,TRBJ2-7,13,CSVIGQGAVEQYF,TGCAGCGTTATCGGACAGGGGGCGGTCGAGCAGTACTTC
TRBD1,TRBV7-2,medium-sized,TRBJ2-2,15,CASSSGQGATGELFF,TGTGCCAGCAGCTCGGGACAGGGTGCCACCGGGGAGCTGTTTTTT
-,TRBV7-8,-,TRBJ1-1,13,CASSPRPGAKAFF,TGTGCCAGCAGCCCTAGACCGGGCGCCAAGGCTTTCTTT
-,TRBV7-2,medium-sized,TRBJ2-3,12,CASSLEGDTQYF,TGTGCCAGCAGCTTAGAGGGAGATACGCAGTATTTT
TRBD2,TRBV6-5,many,TRBJ2-1,15,CASSYSSGWDNEQFF,TGTGCCAGCAGTTACTCTAGCGGGTGGGACAATGAGCAGTTCTTC
-,TRBV7-2,many,TRBJ2-1,13,CASSFGPVNEQFF,TGTGCCAGCAGCTTCGGCCCGGTGAACGAGCAGTTCTTC
-,TRBV28,many,TRBJ1-1,14,CASSTGQQNTEAFF,TGTGCCAGCAGTACAGGACAGCAGAACACTGAAGCTTTCTTT
-,TRBV28,-,TRBJ2-7,14,CASSLTLSSYEQYF,TGTGCCAGCAGTTTAACGTTAAGCTCCTACGAGCAGTACTTC
TRBD1,TRBV6-2/TRBV6-3,many,TRBJ2-5,14,CASSRTGLRKTQYF,TGTGCCAGCAGTCGGACAGGGCTTCGAAAGACCCAGTACTTC
-,TRBV7-7,medium-sized,TRBJ2-2,15,CASSLDGAGTGELFF,TGTGCTAGCAGCTTAGATGGGGCGGGCACCGGGGAGCTGTTTTTT
-,TRBV5-1,many,TRBJ1-2,15,CASSLGKQGNYGYTF,TGCGCCAGCAGCTTGGGGAAACAGGGAAACTATGGCTACACCTTC
TRBD1,TRBV20-1,many,TRBJ1-5,18,CSALRLTGGFYSNQPQHF,TGCAGTGCCCTAAGGCTGACAGGGGGTTTCTATAGCAATCAGCCCCAGCATTTT
-,TRBV25-1,many,TRBJ2-1,14,CASRVLDYHNEQFF,TGTGCCAGCAGGGTATTGGACTACCACAATGAGCAGTTCTTC
-,TRBV5-4,many,TRBJ2-2,16,CASSPAGTLNTGELFF,TGTGCCAGCAGCCCGGCCGGGACACTGAACACCGGGGAGCTGTTTTTT
TRBD2,TRBV2,many,TRBJ2-1,14,CASTGTSAYNEQFF,TGTGCCAGCACTGGCACTAGCGCGTACAATGAGCAGTTCTTC
-,TRBV12-3/TRBV12-4,many,TRBJ2-3,12,CASSSERDTQYF,TGTGCCAGCAGTTCTGAGAGGGATACGCAGTATTTT
-,TRBV7-2,many,TRBJ1-2,14,CASSLGASYYGYTF,TGTGCCAGCAGCCTGGGGGCCAGCTACTATGGCTACACCTTC